This TCR beta chain was obtained from a study of blood T cell repertoires in COVID-19 (TCRdb year 2020). Regarding the study in general: Samples from collaborators originated in the United States, Italy and Spain and spanned both the acute and convalescent phases of COVID-19. The repertoires were released in a freely available public database meant as a resource for research on the immune response to SARS-CoV-2. Deeply sampled blood TCRbeta repertoires from subjects exposed to, actively infected with, or recovered from COVID-19 were included in the dataset. Nearly every sample came with metadata listing a de-identified subject ID, COVID-19 status, age in years and sex. The material from the prospective study consisted of cDNA or gDNA derived from T cells, B-cell-depleted T cells, or PBMCs. Where available, HLA class I and class II types were taken from metadata supplied by the sample provider and were not determined by assay-based typing. Samples came from the ongoing ImmuneRACE study (first 160 participants) plus 1,254 subjects from 6 global collaborators.

TCRbeta CDR3 regions were amplified from genomic DNA using the immunoSEQ Assay, a bias-controlled multiplex PCR. As for how the authors treated the data: The number of nucleated cells in each sample was estimated by amplification of reference gene primers within the assay. To quantify the absolute abundance of each unique TCRbeta CDR3 rearrangement, sequence reads were collapsed and filtered. For each sample, productive Simpson clonality was calculated as the square root of Simpson's diversity index over productive rearrangements. TCRdb retrieved this table from immuneACCESS and kept in-frame rearrangements only. Not all clones are present; in checked studies, unresolved V genes account for under half, and no reason is known for the remainder. V and J calls and clone size are given by that table; D and trimming were obtained from the DNA. Here the sample has more than 200,000 clones; around 84% occur a single time. The leading ten clones occupy under 12% of the sample.

At one collaborating source in Seattle, patients were enrolled during active infection and were followed longitudinally through the course of disease. The collaborating institutions used their own protocols to collect whole blood in K2EDTA tubes. For TCRbeta analysis, collaborator samples were shipped as frozen whole blood, as isolated PBMCs, or as DNA extracted from either sample type. General findings and caveats noted by the study authors: Clinical and demographic metadata were provided uncurated, with the amount varying by source and participant.

As concerns this clone: Its recognized antigen is unknown. Base qualities were left out, and no much larger clone turns up one base away.

V and J are truncated by 4 bases and 1 base respectively, leaving an intervening sequence of 12 bases. According to the germline V gene, CDR1 reads KGHDR and CDR2 reads SFDVKD. The CDR3 starts with the cysteine, ends with the phenylalanine, and has 16 residues. The entry retains the CDR3 DNA only, 48 bases that are in frame from base 1. This chain joins TRBV24-1 to TRBJ2-2; the D gene assignment is ambiguous. The TCR comes from a woman of 80 years or more with COVID-19, enrolled during active disease. Sequenced input: peripheral blood. The CDR3 amino acid sequence is: CATSDPTTMNTGELFF. The bases are TGTGCCACCAGTGACCCAACGACAATGAACACCGGGGAGCTGTTTTTT.